The source of this TCR beta chain is a study of PD-1 blockade in classical Hodgkin lymphoma. Some clones are missing from TCRdb's copy, which holds only in-frame ones; the method was immunoSEQ multiplex PCR. The table shows just over 14,000 clones, with about 90% occurring only once. Time point denoted: newly diagnosed, previously untreated cHL patient sample. Thawed PBMCs were the source of CD8+ T cells, obtained through magnetic negative selection. The CDR3 covers 16 residues. V shed 5 bases and J shed 6 bases, with 20 bases lying between them. CDR1 and CDR2 from the germline V gene are SGHAT and FQNNGV.

The genes are TRBV11-2 and TRBJ1-5, with TRBD1 as a possible D gene (6 bases). The clonotype was recovered from a human donor with classical Hodgkin lymphoma. Material for sequencing was CD8+ T cells from blood. The CDR3: CASSPGFGGPIQPQHF. CDR3 coding DNA: TGTGCCAGCAGCCCTGGGTTCGGGGGGCCGATTCAGCCCCAGCATTTT.